This T cell receptor beta chain was captured in a study of blood T cell repertoires in COVID-19. Looking at the study overall: COVID-19 samples from acute and convalescent phases originated in the United States, Italy and Spain.

It was during active infection that Seattle patients were enrolled and then longitudinally followed. V was trimmed by 0 bases and J by 2 bases, leaving 18 bases between them. The CDR3 is made up of 18 amino acids. Germline CDR1 reads ENHRY; CDR2 reads SYGVKD. Authors' analysis steps: Amplification of reference gene primers provided the estimated nucleated cell counts. Some clones are missing from TCRdb's copy, which holds only in-frame ones; the method was immunoSEQ multiplex PCR. The DNA was the basis for D and trimming; V, J and clone size are from that table. The data contain 200,000 to 250,000 clones, 83% of them singletons.

The chain joins TRBV10-3 to TRBJ2-3, with a tentative D call TRBD2 (6 bases). The source material was peripheral blood. This receptor was obtained from a woman aged 25 to 39 with COVID-19, enrolled during active disease. This chain's CDR3 is CAISESGSVGGTTDTQYF. As DNA, the CDR3 is TGTGCCATCAGTGAGTCTGGGTCCGTGGGAGGAACCACAGATACGCAGTATTTT.